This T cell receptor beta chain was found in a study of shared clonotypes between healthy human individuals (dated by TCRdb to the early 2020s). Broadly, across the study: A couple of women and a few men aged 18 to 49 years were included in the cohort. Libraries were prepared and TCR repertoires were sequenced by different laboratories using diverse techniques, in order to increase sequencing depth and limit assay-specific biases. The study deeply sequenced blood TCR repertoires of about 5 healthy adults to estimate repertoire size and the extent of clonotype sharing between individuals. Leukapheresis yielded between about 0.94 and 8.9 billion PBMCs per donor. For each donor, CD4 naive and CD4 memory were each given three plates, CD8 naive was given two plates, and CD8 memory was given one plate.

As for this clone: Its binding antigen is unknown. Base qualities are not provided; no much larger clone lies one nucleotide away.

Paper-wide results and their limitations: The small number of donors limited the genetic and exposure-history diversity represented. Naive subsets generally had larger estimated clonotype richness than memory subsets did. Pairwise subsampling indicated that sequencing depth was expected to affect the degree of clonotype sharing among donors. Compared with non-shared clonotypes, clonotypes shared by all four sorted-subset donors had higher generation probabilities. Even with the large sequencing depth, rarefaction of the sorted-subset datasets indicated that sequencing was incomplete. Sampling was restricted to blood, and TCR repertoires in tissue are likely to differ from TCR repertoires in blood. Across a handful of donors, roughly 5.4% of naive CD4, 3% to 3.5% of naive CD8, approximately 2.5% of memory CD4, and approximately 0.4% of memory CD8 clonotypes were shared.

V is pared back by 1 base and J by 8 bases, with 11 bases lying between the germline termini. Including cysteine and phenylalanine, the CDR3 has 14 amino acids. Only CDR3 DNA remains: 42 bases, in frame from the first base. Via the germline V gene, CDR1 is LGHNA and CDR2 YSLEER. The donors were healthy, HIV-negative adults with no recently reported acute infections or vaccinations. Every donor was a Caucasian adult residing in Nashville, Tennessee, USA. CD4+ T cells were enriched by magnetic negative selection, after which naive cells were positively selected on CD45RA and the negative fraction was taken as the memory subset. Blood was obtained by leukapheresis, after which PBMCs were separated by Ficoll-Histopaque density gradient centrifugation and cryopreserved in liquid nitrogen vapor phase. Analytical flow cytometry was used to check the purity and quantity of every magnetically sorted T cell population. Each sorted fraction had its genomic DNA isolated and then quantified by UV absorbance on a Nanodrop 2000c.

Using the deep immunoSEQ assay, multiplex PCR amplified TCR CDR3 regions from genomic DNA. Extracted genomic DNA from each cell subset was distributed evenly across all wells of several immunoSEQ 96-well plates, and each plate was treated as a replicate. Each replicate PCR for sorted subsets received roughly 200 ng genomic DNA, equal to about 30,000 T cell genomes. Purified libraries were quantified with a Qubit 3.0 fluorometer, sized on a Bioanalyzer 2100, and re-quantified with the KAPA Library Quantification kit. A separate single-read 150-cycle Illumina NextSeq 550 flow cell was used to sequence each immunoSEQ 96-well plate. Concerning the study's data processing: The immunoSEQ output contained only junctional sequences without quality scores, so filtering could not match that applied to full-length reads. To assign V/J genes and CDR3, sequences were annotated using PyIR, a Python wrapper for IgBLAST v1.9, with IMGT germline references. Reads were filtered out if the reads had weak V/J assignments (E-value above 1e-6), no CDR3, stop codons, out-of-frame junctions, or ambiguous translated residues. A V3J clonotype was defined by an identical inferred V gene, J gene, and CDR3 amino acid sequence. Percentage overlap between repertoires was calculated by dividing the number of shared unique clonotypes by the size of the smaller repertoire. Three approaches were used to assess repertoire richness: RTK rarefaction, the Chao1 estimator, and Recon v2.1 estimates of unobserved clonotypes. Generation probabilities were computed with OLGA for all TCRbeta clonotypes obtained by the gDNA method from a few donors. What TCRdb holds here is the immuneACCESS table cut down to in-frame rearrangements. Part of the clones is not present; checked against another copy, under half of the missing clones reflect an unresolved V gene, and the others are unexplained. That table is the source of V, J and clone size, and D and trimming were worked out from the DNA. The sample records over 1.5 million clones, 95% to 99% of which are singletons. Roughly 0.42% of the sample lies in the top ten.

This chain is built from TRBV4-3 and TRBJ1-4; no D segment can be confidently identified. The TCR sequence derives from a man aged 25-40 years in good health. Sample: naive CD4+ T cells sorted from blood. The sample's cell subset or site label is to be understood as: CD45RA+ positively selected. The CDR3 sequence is CASSQVQRLEKLFF. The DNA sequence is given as TGCGCCAGCAGCCAAGTGCAACGTCTCGAAAAACTGTTTTTT.